These 26 T cell receptor beta chains were all obtained from the same sample, sequenced in a study of control samples from healthy donors and cancer patients. Only in-frame clones appear in the TCRdb table, and some are missing; sequencing was by immunoSEQ multiplex PCR. The sample records approximately 150,000 clones, over 95% being singletons. The sample was blood. The source of these receptors is a woman aged 30 to 39 in good health.

This rearrangement joins TRBV7-8 to TRBJ1-6; no definite D call. The CDR3 has 14 residues. Germline values: CDR1 SGHVS, CDR2 FQNEAQ. The germline V and J ends were trimmed by 3 bases and 10 bases, with 13 bases remaining between them. The CDR3: CASSFEGRWSPLHF. The CDR3 DNA reads as TGTGCCAGCAGCTTTGAAGGAAGGTGGTCACCCCTCCACTTT.

The chain recombines TRBV14 with TRBJ1-6, with D hard to call. V was trimmed by 4 bases and J by 10 bases, leaving 8 bases between them. Germline V gene data show CDR1 as SGHDN and CDR2 as FVKESK. This CDR3 comprises 12 residues. CDR3 amino acids: CASSPPQSPLHF. The CDR3 DNA sequence: TGTGCCAGCAGCCCACCTCAGTCACCCCTCCACTTT.

V is TRBV25-1 and J is TRBJ2-3; the D is unclear. The length of the CDR3 is 12 residues. Germline V CDR1 and CDR2: MGHDK, SYGVNS. V gave up 3 bases and J gave up 6 bases, with 7 bases separating them. CDR3 amino acids: CASSDYGDTQYF. The CDR3 bases are TGTGCCAGCAGTGATTATGGCGATACGCAGTATTTT.

The genes are TRBV11-2 and TRBJ2-5; D not resolved. This CDR3 contains 14 residues. V gave up 5 bases and J gave up 4 bases, with 14 bases separating them. Looked up from germline, CDR1 is SGHAT and CDR2 is FQNNGV. CDR3 sequence: CASSPTSRGETQYF. The CDR3 DNA reads TGTGCCAGCAGCCCCACCTCCCGAGGAGAGACCCAGTACTTC.

This chain connects TRBV28 to TRBJ2-5; 11 bases map to TRBD1. The V and J ends lost 4 bases and 4 bases, in that order; junction bases with no gene match: 5. Germline V gene sequence: CDR1 MDHEN, CDR2 SYDVKM. This CDR3 spans 15 amino acids. Written as DNA, the CDR3 is TGTGCCAGCAGTTCCCCCGGGACAGGGGGAGAGACCCAGTACTTC. This sequence encodes CASSSPGTGGETQYF.

The rearrangement links TRBV5-4 to TRBJ1-2, with D possibly matching TRBD1 (6 bases). Trimming removed 4 bases from V and 0 bases from J, with 13 bases in between. This CDR3 has 15 residues. The germline gives CDR1 SGHNT, CDR2 YYREEE (reference sequence). CDR3 bases: TGTGCCAGCAGCCCCCCGGGGGCGCCTAACTATGGCTACACCTTC. Amino acids: CASSPPGAPNYGYTF.

The chain joins TRBV27 to TRBJ2-1; TRBD2 agrees at 13 bases. V lost 3 bases, J lost 7 bases, and 9 bases stayed unmatched. The length of the CDR3 is 17 residues. CDR1 and CDR2 (germline): MNHEY, SMNVEV (reference sequence). As DNA, the CDR3 is TGTGCCAGCAGTTTTCTCCTACTAGCGGGAGGGCCGAATGAGCAGTTCTTC. It encodes CASSFLLLAGGPNEQFF.

The rearrangement joins TRBV21-1 to TRBJ1-2; the table's D call, TRBD1, was not checked against the DNA. TRBV21-1 is marked as a pseudogene. This CDR3 has 15 residues. The chain's CDR3 is CASSNSGPGGNGYTF. The CDR3 coding sequence is TGTGCCAGCAGCAATTCTGGGCCAGGGGGGAATGGCTACACCTTC.

The V gene is TRBV14, the J gene TRBJ2-7; D may be TRBD2 (5 bases). The CDR3 has 13 amino acids. V lost 4 bases and J lost 8, with 15 bases in between. The germline V gene has CDR1 SGHDN and CDR2 FVKESK. Written as DNA, the CDR3 is TGTGCCAGCAGCCGGAGTCGACCGGGGAAGCAGTACTTC. Encoded protein: CASSRSRPGKQYF.

This clone was recorded once. The chain has TRBV5-6 and TRBJ2-5; 7 bases align to TRBD2. Germline loops: CDR1 SGHDT, CDR2 YYEEEE. The CDR3 covers 17 residues. J gave up 0 bases and V 2 bases, and 10 bases lay outside the gene matches. CDR3 sequence: CASSFRRFGGYQETQYF. Written as DNA, the CDR3 is TGTGCCAGCAGCTTCAGACGGTTCGGGGGGTACCAAGAGACCCAGTACTTC.

CDR3 loop: CAISEGGLNEQFF. CDR3 in DNA: TGTGCCATCAGTGAGGGGGGCCTCAATGAGCAGTTCTTC. The chain couples TRBV10-3 to TRBJ2-1, with D maybe TRBD1 (6 bases). Germline V gene lookup returns CDR1 ENHRY and CDR2 SYGVKD. The CDR3 is 13 residues long. V was clipped by 2 bases and J by 6 bases, with 8 bases between them.

The CDR3 nucleotides read TGTGCCAGCAGCGATAGTGGAGAGACCCAGTACTTC. Translation: CASSDSGETQYF. This chain uses TRBV9 with TRBJ2-5; D not resolved. Germline CDR1 and CDR2: SGDLS and YYNGEE. V was cut by 3 bases and J by 4 bases, with 7 bases left in between. There are 12 residues in the CDR3.

The chain is built from TRBV29-1 and TRBJ2-7; 7 bases line up with TRBD1. The length of the CDR3 is 12 residues. Trimming removed 7 bases from V and 4 bases from J; junction bases left unmatched: 7. Germline V gives CDR1 SQVTM, CDR2 ANQGSEA. This chain's CDR3 is CSGGQSVYEQYF. DNA for the CDR3: TGCAGCGGGGGACAGAGCGTTTACGAGCAGTACTTC.

This clone was picked up a small number of times. V usage is TRBV6-1 and J usage is TRBJ2-2, with a tentative D call TRBD1 (6 bases). This CDR3 is built from 15 residues. The germline V and J ends were trimmed by 3 bases and 5 bases, with 13 bases remaining between them. Germline CDR1 and CDR2: MNHNS and SASEGT. The DNA for the CDR3 is TGTGCCAGCAGTGAGGGGGCAGGGTTAACCGGGGAGCTGTTTTTT. Its protein is CASSEGAGLTGELFF.

V is TRBV6-5 and J is TRBJ1-1; 8 bases align to TRBD1. Unmatched junction bases numbered 5, after V lost 2 bases and J lost 3 bases. CDR1 MNHEY and CDR2 SVGAGI come from the germline V gene. This CDR3 contains 15 residues. CDR3 loop: CASSYGQGADTEAFF. The DNA for the CDR3 is TGTGCCAGCAGTTACGGGCAGGGGGCGGACACTGAAGCTTTCTTT.

This clone was seen more than once but under ten times. This chain joins TRBV28 and TRBJ2-1, with TRBD2 matching over 12 bases. With V trimmed by 1 base and J by 5 bases, 9 bases remained unmatched. This CDR3 region has 18 residues. Germline values: CDR1 MDHEN, CDR2 SYDVKM. The DNA of the CDR3 is TGTGCCAGCAGTTTATACTTGACTAGCGGGAGTTGGGACAATGAGCAGTTCTTC. Encoded protein: CASSLYLTSGSWDNEQFF.

The chain links TRBV19 to TRBJ1-5, with a weak D call TRBD1 (5 bases). Trimming left V 6 bases short and J 0 bases short, with 9 bases between. The germline V gene encodes CDR1 LNHDA and CDR2 SQIVND (reference sequence). The CDR3 runs to 14 residues. CDR3 amino acids: CASRNRNSNQPQHF. CDR3 sequence (DNA): TGTGCCAGTAGGAACAGGAATAGCAATCAGCCCCAGCATTTT.

The CDR3 spells CASSRNPGQGFYEQYF. In nucleotides, the CDR3 is TGTGCCAGCAGTCGAAACCCGGGACAGGGCTTCTACGAGCAGTACTTC. The chain is built from TRBV3-1 (or the pseudogene TRBV3-2) and TRBJ2-7, with 9 bases aligning to TRBD1. V lost 6 bases, J lost 3 bases, and 12 bases stayed unmatched. The length of the CDR3 is 16 residues. Germline V gives CDR1 LGHDT, CDR2 YNNKEL (reference sequence).

The chain is built from TRBV7-9 and TRBJ2-1, with a tentative D call TRBD2 (6 bases). This CDR3 contains 14 residues. Per the germline V gene, CDR1 is SEHNR and CDR2 is FQNEAQ (reference sequence). V lost 6 bases and J lost 4, with 13 bases in between. The CDR3 protein is CASSGGVIYNEQFF. The CDR3 region has the DNA TGTGCCAGCAGTGGAGGGGTAATATACAATGAGCAGTTCTTC.

The V and J genes are TRBV7-9 and TRBJ2-5; D gene uncertain. The ends were cut back, 0 bases at V and 5 bases at J, with 13 bases in the middle. Per the germline V gene, CDR1 is SEHNR and CDR2 is FQNEAQ (reference sequence). The CDR3 length is 15 residues. CDR3 sequence (DNA): TGTGCCAGCAGCTTAGCCCGTGTCGAACCGGAGACCCAGTACTTC. Translation: CASSLARVEPETQYF.

The V and J genes are TRBV28 and TRBJ2-7; D remains ambiguous. The length of the CDR3 is 16 residues. Germline values: CDR1 MDHEN, CDR2 SYDVKM. Trimming shortened V by 1 base and J by 2 bases, and 15 bases separated the two germline ends. The CDR3 region has the DNA TGTGCCAGCAGTTTATACGGGCGGACCGGAACCTACGAGCAGTACTTC. Its translation: CASSLYGRTGTYEQYF.

J is TRBJ1-2 and V is TRBV28; a weak D match, TRBD1 (5 bases). This CDR3 is built from 14 residues. With 5 bases removed from V and 1 base from J, the gap between germline ends came to 11 bases. Per germline, CDR1 MDHEN and CDR2 SYDVKM. The CDR3 coding sequence is TGTGCCAGCAGTAAATGGGGCAGTAACTATGGCTACACCTTC. As protein: CASSKWGSNYGYTF.

The gene calls are TRBV5-4 and TRBJ2-3; D assignment may be TRBD1 or TRBD2 (5 bases each). Germline loops: CDR1 SGHNT, CDR2 YYREEE (reference sequence). CDR3 length: 14 residues. The V and J ends lost 3 bases and 5 bases respectively, with 13 bases between them. The CDR3 region has the DNA TGTGCCAGCAGCTCTACCGGGGCCGAAGATACGCAGTATTTT. Amino acid sequence: CASSSTGAEDTQYF.

The chain is built from TRBV2 and TRBJ2-7, with D perhaps TRBD1 (5 bases). The CDR3 length is 14 residues. The germline gives CDR1 SNHLY, CDR2 FYNNEI. V was trimmed by 3 bases and J by 3 bases, leaving 12 bases between them. The CDR3 here is CASSDGQPNYEQYF. In DNA form, the CDR3 reads TGTGCCAGCAGTGATGGACAACCTAACTACGAGCAGTACTTC. The full variable domain, in which reference TRBV2 and TRBJ2-7 provide the parts outside the CDR3, is EPEVTQTPSHQVTQMGQEVILRCVPISNHLYFYWYRQILGQKVEFLVSFYNNEISEKSEIFDDQFSVERPDGSNFTLKIRSTKLEDSAMYFCASSDGQPNYEQYFGPGTRLTVT.

The rearrangement joins TRBV11-2 to TRBJ2-7, with 7 bases lining up with TRBD2. With V trimmed by 2 bases and J by 3 bases, 4 bases remained unmatched. Germline-derived CDR1 and CDR2 are SGHAT and FQNNGV. This CDR3 has 14 amino acids. Written as DNA, the CDR3 is TGTGCCAGCAGCTTATGGCTAGCGGACTACGAGCAGTACTTC. It yields the protein CASSLWLADYEQYF.

CDR3 sequence (DNA): TGTGCCAGTAGCCCGGACACCGGGGAGCTGTTTTTT. Encoded protein: CASSPDTGELFF. The V gene is TRBV19, the J gene TRBJ2-2; D unclear. Trimming cost V 6 bases and J 3 bases, with 5 bases left between them. Germline V gene sequence: CDR1 LNHDA, CDR2 SQIVND (reference sequence). CDR3 size: 12 residues.